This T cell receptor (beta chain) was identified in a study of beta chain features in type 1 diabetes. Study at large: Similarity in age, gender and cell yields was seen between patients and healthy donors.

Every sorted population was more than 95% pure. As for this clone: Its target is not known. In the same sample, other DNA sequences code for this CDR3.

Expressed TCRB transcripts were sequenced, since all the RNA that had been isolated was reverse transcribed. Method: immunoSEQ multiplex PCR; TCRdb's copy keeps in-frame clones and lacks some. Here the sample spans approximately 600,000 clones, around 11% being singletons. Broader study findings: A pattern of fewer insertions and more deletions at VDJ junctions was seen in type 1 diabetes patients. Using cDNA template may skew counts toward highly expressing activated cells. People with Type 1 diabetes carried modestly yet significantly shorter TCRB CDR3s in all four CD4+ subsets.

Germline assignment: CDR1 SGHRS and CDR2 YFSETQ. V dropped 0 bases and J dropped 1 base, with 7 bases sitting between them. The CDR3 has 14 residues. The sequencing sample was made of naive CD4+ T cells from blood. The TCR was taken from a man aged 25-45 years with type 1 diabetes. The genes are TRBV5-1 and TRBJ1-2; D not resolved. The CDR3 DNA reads TGCGCCAGCAGCTTGGGGACGGGTAACTATGGCTACACCTTC. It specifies CASSLGTGNYGYTF.